This T cell receptor (beta chain) was retrieved from a study of CD8 T cells in Susac syndrome. An input of roughly 0.5 to 1 ug of RNA was subjected to reverse transcription using random hexamers. Via MiXCR, TCRdb re-called the immunoSEQ multiplex PCR reads, giving one row per CDR3 protein. In the table there are more than 95,000 distinct CDR3 sequences, 85% to 95% of which are singletons. The CDR3 is 13 residues long. Germline assignment: CDR1 KGHDR and CDR2 SFDVKD. Trimming removed 4 bases from V and 8 bases from J, with 13 bases in between. The genes are TRBV24-1 and TRBJ1-1; D remains ambiguous. The sequenced sample was CD4+ T cells from PBMCs. This receptor was obtained from a human donor with multiple sclerosis. DNA for the CDR3: TGTGCCACCAGTGAGCAAAATAGCGCGGAAGCTTTCTTT. It codes for CATSEQNSAEAFF.